The 28 T cell receptor beta chains below were found in one sample sequenced in a study of blood T cell repertoires in COVID-19. Some clones are missing from TCRdb's copy, which holds only in-frame ones; the method was immunoSEQ multiplex PCR. In the table there are around 240,000 clones, about 90% of which are singletons. Sequencing input: PBMCs or T cells enriched from blood (not recorded which). Source of these receptors: a human donor in a cohort exposed to, infected with or recovered from COVID-19 (not recorded which). The donor label of this sample is uncertain.

The gene calls are TRBV6-5 and TRBJ2-2; 8 bases agree with TRBD1. Germline V gives CDR1 MNHEY, CDR2 SVGAGI. The ends lost 0 bases at V and 4 bases at J; junction bases unmatched: 4. This CDR3 is built from 16 residues. DNA for the CDR3: TGTGCCAGCAGTTACTCCAGGGGGCAGGTCACCGGGGAGCTGTTTTTT. Translation: CASSYSRGQVTGELFF.

The CDR3 reads CAWSEGGDSGYNEQFF. Here the CDR3 DNA reads TGTGCCTGGAGTGAGGGGGGGGATAGCGGCTACAATGAGCAGTTCTTC. The chain has TRBV30 and TRBJ2-1, with D maybe TRBD2 (7 bases). Trimming stripped 1 base from V and 3 bases from J, with 16 bases between. The CDR3 sequence is 16 residues long. Germline V gives CDR1 GTSNPN, CDR2 SVGIG (reference sequence).

V and J are TRBV7-2 and TRBJ2-7, with D perhaps matching TRBD2 (7 bases). The CDR3 has 16 residues. Trimming cost V 4 bases and J 0 bases, with 16 bases left between them. Looked up from germline, CDR1 is SGHTA and CDR2 is FQGNSA. CDR3 loop: CASSWAGAGPSYEQYF. For the CDR3, the DNA is TGTGCCAGCAGCTGGGCGGGGGCCGGACCCTCCTACGAGCAGTACTTC.

The CDR3 is CASSLGDINKKEAFF. Written as DNA, the CDR3 is TGTGCCAGCAGCTTAGGGGACATAAATAAAAAAGAAGCTTTCTTT. V is TRBV11-3 and J is TRBJ1-1, with TRBD1 as a possible D gene (6 bases). Germline CDR1 reads SGHNT; CDR2 reads YENEEA. Trimming left V 1 base short and J 8 bases short, with 17 bases between. The CDR3 has 15 residues. Filled out from reference TRBV11-3 and TRBJ1-1, the complete variable domain reads EAGVVQSPRYKIIEKKQPVAFWCNPISGHNTLYWYLQNLGQGPELLIRYENEEAVDDSQLPKDRFSAERLKGVDSTLKIQPAELGDSAVYLCASSLGDINKKEAFFGQGTRLTVV.

This clone has more than one count but fewer than ten. V usage is TRBV25-1 and J usage is TRBJ1-1; no reliable D call. Between the trimmed V and J ends, which lost 2 bases and 1 base, there was a span of 11 bases. Germline-derived CDR1 and CDR2 are MGHDK and SYGVNS. The CDR3 is 15 residues long. The chain's CDR3 is CASSEDVNSNTEAFF. The CDR3 bases are TGTGCCAGCAGTGAAGATGTTAACTCGAACACTGAAGCTTTCTTT.

V and J are TRBV27 and TRBJ1-3; a weak D match, TRBD1 (5 bases). Per the germline V gene, CDR1 is MNHEY and CDR2 is SMNVEV (reference sequence). The CDR3 runs to 14 residues. Trimming stripped 2 bases from V and 2 bases from J, with 7 bases between. CDR3 protein: CASSLKGPGNTIYF. In nucleotides, the CDR3 is TGTGCCAGCAGTTTAAAGGGGCCTGGAAACACCATATATTTT.

The rearrangement uses TRBV27 and TRBJ1-3, with D maybe TRBD1 (6 bases). Germline V lookup: CDR1 MNHEY, CDR2 SMNVEV (reference sequence). This CDR3 contains 15 residues. V lost 6 bases, J lost 4 bases, and 16 bases lay in between. Here the CDR3 DNA reads TGTGCCAGCAGCGGCTCAGGGGCGGAGGGAAACACCATATATTTT. Its translation: CASSGSGAEGNTIYF.

With regard to this clone: The same CDR3 also results from other DNA sequences found in this sample. The chain links TRBV9 to TRBJ2-1, with D maybe TRBD2 (6 bases). The CDR3 spans 15 residues. Germline-derived CDR1 and CDR2 are SGDLS and YYNGEE. V lost 2 bases, J lost 0 bases, and 9 bases lay in between. The CDR3 sequence: CASSVAGGSYNEQFF. The CDR3 coding sequence is TGTGCCAGCAGCGTCGCCGGGGGCTCCTACAATGAGCAGTTCTTC.

The rearrangement uses TRBV9 and TRBJ2-2, with 10 positions matching TRBD2. The junction had 9 bases not matched to a gene; V was cut back by 4 bases and J by 0 bases. Per germline, CDR1 SGDLS and CDR2 YYNGEE. This CDR3 spans 18 amino acids. The CDR3, as DNA: TGTGCCAGCAGCACCCGGACTAGCGGATATTCGAACACCGGGGAGCTGTTTTTT. Its translation: CASSTRTSGYSNTGELFF.

The table lists this clone with a count of one. The J gene is TRBJ2-7, the V gene TRBV18; 10 bases map to TRBD1. This CDR3 has 14 amino acids. Germline assignment: CDR1 KGHSH and CDR2 LQKENI. V trimming: 4 bases; J trimming: 5 bases; junction bases outside the gene matches: 5. The CDR3 nucleotides read TGTGCCAGCTCACACCGGGACAGGGGCCACGAGCAGTACTTC. As protein: CASSHRDRGHEQYF.

The genes are TRBV24-1 and TRBJ2-1, with a tentative D call TRBD1 (6 bases). CDR1 is KGHDR, CDR2 SFDVKD, per germline. The CDR3 covers 15 residues. Trimming left V 7 bases short and J 1 base short, with 13 bases between. In DNA form, the CDR3 reads TGTGCCACCAGCGGGACAAAGGGGTCCTACAATGAGCAGTTCTTC. This translates into CATSGTKGSYNEQFF.

CDR3 nucleotides: TGTGCCAGCAGTTCGAACCGGGACAGACTCTACAATGAGCAGTTCTTC. Encoded protein: CASSSNRDRLYNEQFF. The chain links TRBV7-8 to TRBJ2-1, with 7 bases aligning to TRBD1. CDR3 length equals 16 residues. Germline V gives CDR1 SGHVS, CDR2 FQNEAQ. J was trimmed by 3 bases and V by 6 bases; bases with no gene match: 11.

J is TRBJ1-1 and V is TRBV3-1 (or the pseudogene TRBV3-2); D is unclear. The V end was cut by 4 bases, the J end by 0 bases, with 6 bases between. CDR3 length equals 13 residues. Germline V gives CDR1 LGHDT, CDR2 YNNKEL (reference sequence). CDR3 sequence (DNA): TGTGCCAGCAGCCGGACTCTGAACACTGAAGCTTTCTTT. Translated, it gives CASSRTLNTEAFF.

The chain has TRBV2 and TRBJ1-1; 8 positions match TRBD1. The CDR3 loop spans 16 amino acids. Germline CDR1 and CDR2: SNHLY and FYNNEI. V trimming: 4 bases; J trimming: 5 bases; junction bases outside the gene matches: 12. The CDR3 sequence is CASSAGQGISVTEAFF. The DNA for the CDR3 is TGTGCCAGCAGTGCCGGACAGGGTATCTCTGTTACTGAAGCTTTCTTT.

This chain links TRBV6-5 with TRBJ1-1, with D perhaps TRBD1 (5 bases). Deletions cut 6 bases from V and 6 bases from J, with 17 bases between. Germline loops: CDR1 MNHEY, CDR2 SVGAGI. This CDR3 is 14 amino acids long. In DNA, the CDR3 is TGTGCCAGCAGCCTTGGAGGGGTCCGGGCTGAAGCTTTCTTT. It specifies CASSLGGVRAEAFF.

This rearrangement joins TRBV14 to TRBJ1-6; D possibly corresponds to TRBD1 (5 bases). This CDR3 has 14 residues. Deletions cut 4 bases from V and 7 bases from J, with 11 bases between. Germline V gene data show CDR1 as SGHDN and CDR2 as FVKESK. The CDR3 DNA reads as TGTGCCAGCAGCCCCAGGGTAGGGAATTCACCCCTCCACTTT. This codes for CASSPRVGNSPLHF.

The chain recombines TRBV20-1 with TRBJ1-1; D call uncertain. Per germline, CDR1 DFQATT and CDR2 SNEGSKA (reference sequence). This CDR3 spans 13 amino acids. The V end lost 3 bases, the J end lost 1 base, and 9 bases lay between the germline ends. This CDR3 reads CSASKQTNTEAFF. CDR3 DNA: TGCAGTGCTAGTAAACAGACGAACACTGAAGCTTTCTTT.

The chain carries TRBV25-1 and TRBJ1-1, with D unclear. Germline lookup yields CDR1 MGHDK and CDR2 SYGVNS. The CDR3 totals 13 residues. V shed 3 bases and J shed 3 bases, with 8 bases lying between them. The CDR3 here is CASSDPPDTEAFF. The CDR3 DNA is TGTGCCAGCAGTGATCCCCCGGACACTGAAGCTTTCTTT.

The chain links TRBV19 to TRBJ1-1, with unresolved D. The germline CDR1 and CDR2 sequences are LNHDA and SQIVND (reference sequence). CDR3 length: 14 residues. V lost 7 bases to trimming and J lost 2 bases, with 14 bases between them. CDR3 coding DNA: TGTGCCAGTACCGCCCGCCTATTCAACACTGAAGCTTTCTTT. This sequence encodes CASTARLFNTEAFF.

The chain links TRBV19 to TRBJ1-4; TRBD1 matches 7 bases. The J segment lost 1 base and the V segment lost 5 bases, leaving 4 bases of the junction unmatched. CDR1 is LNHDA, CDR2 SQIVND, per germline (reference sequence). The CDR3 covers 15 residues. The CDR3, as DNA: TGTGCCAGTAGTTCCCAGGGGGGAACTAATGAAAAACTGTTTTTT. It yields the protein CASSSQGGTNEKLFF.

The rearrangement uses TRBV29-1 and TRBJ2-1, with a tentative D call TRBD1 (5 bases). The CDR3 sequence is 13 residues long. CDR1 is SQVTM, CDR2 ANQGSEA, per germline. Trimming left V 4 bases short and J 5 bases short, with 12 bases between. The CDR3 spells CSVAQVVNNEQFF. The CDR3 DNA reads as TGCAGCGTTGCACAGGTGGTGAACAATGAGCAGTTCTTC.

V gene TRBV28 combines with J gene TRBJ1-1; D ambiguous. The CDR3 consists of 12 residues. Trimming took 7 bases from V and 0 from J, leaving 6 bases between them. Germline V CDR1 and CDR2: MDHEN, SYDVKM. The CDR3 nucleotides are TGTGCCAGCAAGGAGATGAACACTGAAGCTTTCTTT. Amino acid sequence: CASKEMNTEAFF.

This rearrangement joins TRBV6-5 to TRBJ2-7; D possibly corresponds to TRBD2 (6 bases). The ends were cut back, 7 bases at V and 6 bases at J, with 22 bases in the middle. The CDR3 spans 15 residues. The germline CDR1 and CDR2 sequences are MNHEY and SVGAGI. The CDR3 nucleotides read TGTGCCAGCACCCGAGGCTTCCTTTATAGCGGCGAGCAGTACTTC. Its protein is CASTRGFLYSGEQYF.

The rearrangement joins TRBV6-4 to TRBJ1-2; 10 bases align to TRBD1. The germline CDR1 and CDR2 sequences are MRHNA and SNTAGT. The CDR3 runs 18 residues. With V trimmed by 6 bases and J by 0 bases, 13 bases remained unmatched. The CDR3 DNA is TGTGCCAGCAGCCCAATGGGACAGGGGTCGGTAGCTAACTATGGCTACACCTTC. Its translation is CASSPMGQGSVANYGYTF.

The chain is built from TRBV2 and TRBJ1-4; TRBD1 matches 10 bases. Germline V CDR1 and CDR2: SNHLY, FYNNEI. The length of the CDR3 is 15 residues. J lost 5 bases, V lost 5 bases, and 5 bases had no gene match. DNA of the CDR3: TGTGCCAGCAGTATCGACAGGGGGCAGAATGAAAAACTGTTTTTT. Amino acid sequence: CASSIDRGQNEKLFF.

The chain combines TRBV30 with TRBJ1-6; no clear D. This CDR3 has 13 residues. CDR1 is GTSNPN and CDR2 is SVGIG in the germline V gene (reference sequence). V was pared by 3 bases and J by 7 bases, with 10 bases between. The CDR3 is CAWSYSGNSPLHF. For the CDR3, the DNA is TGTGCCTGGAGCTACAGCGGGAATTCACCCCTCCACTTT.

In the case of this clone: This same CDR3 is encoded by further DNA sequences in the sample. The chain recombines TRBV5-4 with TRBJ2-7; D is ambiguous. Germline CDR1 and CDR2: SGHNT and YYREEE (reference sequence). V dropped 3 bases and J dropped 1 base, with 5 bases sitting between them. CDR3 length: 12 residues. The CDR3 reads CASSSGSYEQYF. In DNA form, the CDR3 reads TGTGCCAGCAGCTCCGGGTCCTACGAGCAGTACTTC. Full variable domain (rest looked up from reference TRBV5-4 and TRBJ2-7): ETGVTQSPTHLIKTRGQQVTLRCSSQSGHNTVSWYQQALGQGPQFIFQYYREEENGRGNFPPRFSGLQFPNYSSELNVNALELDDSALYLCASSSGSYEQYFGPGTRLTVT.

The V and J genes are TRBV25-1 and TRBJ2-1, with D hard to call. CDR3 length: 13 residues. CDR1 is MGHDK, CDR2 SYGVNS, per germline. Deletions cut 4 bases from V and 3 bases from J, with 7 bases between. The CDR3 protein is CASSVQDYNEQFF. The CDR3 DNA reads as TGTGCCAGCAGTGTCCAGGACTACAATGAGCAGTTCTTC.